This TCR beta chain was sequenced for a study of beta chain features in type 1 diabetes. Turning to the study itself: Similarity in age, gender and cell yields was seen between patients and healthy donors. General study points: PCR may have favored shorter templates equally in patients and controls. Shorter TCRB CDR3s, moderately but significantly so, were found in Type 1 diabetes patients in all four CD4+ subsets.

V lost 6 bases, J lost 4 bases, and 16 bases lay in between. The CDR3 loop spans 13 amino acids. Germline loops: CDR1 SQVTM, CDR2 ANQGSEA. Details on this clone: Its antigen remains unknown.

The authors sorted CD4+ naive, central memory, regulatory and stem cell-like memory cells via CD45RO/CCR7/CD25/CD127/CD95/CD27. The authors reverse transcribed all of the isolated RNA, so sequencing captured expressed TCRB transcripts. Stem cell-like memory T cell samples averaged about 1 million reads. Method: immunoSEQ multiplex PCR; TCRdb's copy keeps in-frame clones and lacks some. The data contain 40,000 to 65,000 clones, about three fifths of them seen just once; the ten biggest clones take up approximately 0.29%. The clonotype comes from a woman in her 30s with type 1 diabetes. Specimen: stem cell memory CD4+ T cells from blood. This chain joins TRBV29-1 and TRBJ2-7; D unclear. The CDR3 loop reads CSVVSGSVYEQYF. The CDR3 nucleotides read TGCAGCGTGGTTAGTGGTTCGGTATACGAGCAGTACTTC.